This TCR beta chain was recorded in a study of T cells in Graves' hyperthyroidism and ophthalmopathy. Study outcomes and limitations: Stable hyperthyroidism was told apart from ophthalmopathy by a model built on 13 V-J features.

Reasons for excluding patients were uncontrolled infection, other autoimmune disease, pregnancy or lactation. Germline V lookup: CDR1 SGHVS, CDR2 FQNEAQ. V lost 5 bases to trimming and J lost 10 bases; unmatched junction nucleotides: 17. The CDR3 consists of 17 residues. This clonotype was seen a handful of times. Antigen: not known. Authors of the study amplified TCR beta CDR3 regions from RNA transcripts. HTBI primers were the set used in a first-round RT-PCR of the TCR CDR3. Using its own MiXCR run on the multiplex PCR reads, TCRdb lists one record per CDR3 protein. The table records about 640,000 distinct CDR3 sequences, under 25% of them present only once.

The material sequenced was blood. The TCR was taken from a young man with Graves' ophthalmopathy. This chain uses TRBV7-8 with TRBJ2-1, with TRBD2 identical over 10 bases. The DNA for the CDR3 is TGTGCCAGCAGCCTAACCCCCCCAGCGGGAGGGCCACGGGAGCAGTTCTTC. This sequence encodes CASSLTPPAGGPREQFF. The full variable domain, with the rest looked up from reference TRBV7-8 and TRBJ2-1, is GAGVSQSPRYKVAKRGQDVALRCDPISGHVSLFWYQQALGQGPEFLTYFQNEAQLDKSGLPSDRFFAERPEGSVSTLKIQRTQQEDSAVYLCASSLTPPAGGPREQFFGPGTRLTVL.